This TCR beta chain was documented in a study of CXCR3-negative and CXCR3-positive naive CD8 T cells. With respect to this clonotype: What it binds is unknown.

Findings of the study overall: Both of the naive subsets showed about the same high diversity, but memory CD8+ cells had much less. The study found that naive CXCR3-negative and CXCR3-positive cells shared TRBV-TRBJ usage, while memory cells differed.

UMI labels and 5' RACE were used to prepare the TRB cDNA libraries. TCRdb re-analyzed the 5' RACE reads; it lists each CDR3 protein once, without DNA. In all, the sample yields about 120,000 distinct CDR3 sequences. Naive CD8+ T cells carried a CD45RO-CCR7+CD27+CD95- phenotype. The CDR3 loop spans 14 amino acids. In germline, CDR1 is SEHNR, CDR2 FQNEAQ (reference sequence). The clonotype was recovered from a human donor in good health. Some clones in this sample may be carry-over from other donors' samples. The chain carries TRBV7-9 and TRBJ1-5. The specimen sequenced was naive CXCR3- CD8+ T cells from blood. Subset given: CD45RO-CCR7+CD27+CD95- naive CD8+ T cells lacking CXCR3 (TNR3-). This CDR3 reads CASSLGGGRQPQHF.